The clone carrying this TCR beta chain was recorded only once. Its antigen is not identified. The sample belongs to a study of shared clonotypes between healthy human individuals. The protocol was immunoSEQ multiplex PCR, while the TCRdb copy is restricted to in-frame clones and leaves out a portion. Among over 700,000 clones listed, roughly 72% were seen once. Overall study findings and caveats: The low donor count limited represented genetic and exposure-history diversity. Estimated clonotype richness was generally higher in naive than memory subsets.

V shed 3 bases and J shed 2 bases, with 11 bases lying between them. Germline CDR1 is SGDLS and CDR2 is YYNGEE. The CDR3 extends over 14 amino acids. J is TRBJ1-2 and V is TRBV9, with unresolved D. Sequenced: memory CD4+ T cells sorted from blood. Specified subset: CD45RA-negative fraction. This sequence originates from a woman aged 25 to 45 in good health. The CDR3 DNA sequence: TGTGCCAGCAGCGCCGGTGGCAGCAACTATGGCTACACCTTC. It specifies CASSAGGSNYGYTF.